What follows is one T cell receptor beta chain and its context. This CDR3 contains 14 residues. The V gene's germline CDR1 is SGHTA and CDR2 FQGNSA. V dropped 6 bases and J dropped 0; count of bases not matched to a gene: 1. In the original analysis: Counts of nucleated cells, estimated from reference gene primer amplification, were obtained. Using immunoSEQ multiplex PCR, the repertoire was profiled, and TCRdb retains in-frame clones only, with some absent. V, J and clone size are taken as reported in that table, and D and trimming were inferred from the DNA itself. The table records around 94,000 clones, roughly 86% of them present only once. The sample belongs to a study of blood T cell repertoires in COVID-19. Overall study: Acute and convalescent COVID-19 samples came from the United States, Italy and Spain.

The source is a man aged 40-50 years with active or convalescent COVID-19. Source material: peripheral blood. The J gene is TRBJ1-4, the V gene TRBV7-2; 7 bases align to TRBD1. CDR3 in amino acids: CASRTGSTNEKLFF. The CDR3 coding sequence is TGTGCCAGCAGGACAGGGTCAACTAATGAAAAACTGTTTTTT.